This entry concerns a single T cell receptor beta chain. It lacks a known antigen. Base qualities are not provided; no much larger clone lies one nucleotide away. From cysteine to phenylalanine, the CDR3 is 13 amino acids long. Only the CDR3 portion is preserved as DNA: 39 bases, with reading frame beginning at the first base. CDR1 and CDR2 are drawn from the germline V gene (reference sequence): MNHNY, SVGAGI. Cut back by 10 bases and 3 bases, the V and J ends lie 15 bases apart. Ficoll-Paque density gradient centrifugation was used to isolate PBMCs. The listed sequencing device is Illumina NovaSeq 6000. cDNA libraries for TCRalpha and TCRbeta were prepared by 5'RACE using constant-segment primers, with sample barcodes and unique molecular identifiers added. RNA was extracted from every sample with Trizol reagent. The libraries were amplified in two PCR steps, and the second step added a second sample barcode and Illumina TruSeq adapters. Sequencing of the libraries was done on an Illumina NovaSeq, producing 2 x 150 bp paired-end reads. From the authors' description of their analysis: Reads were demultiplexed and collapsed into UMI-guided consensus sequences with migec v1.2.7. Using mixcr v2.1.11, UMI consensuses were aligned to TRA and TRB V and J templates and then assembled into clonotypes. Expanded or contracted clonotypes were those called significant by both edgeR and NoisET, with noise models trained on biological replicates. For edgeR calls, a false discovery rate-adjusted p below 0.01 and a log2 fold-change threshold of 1 were applied. As an exploratory analysis of dynamics, max-normalized trajectories of the 1000 most abundant clonotypes were examined by PCA with hierarchical clustering. Separately sequenced CD4+ and CD8+ repertoires were used to assign the CD4 or CD8 phenotype of responding clones. TCRdb trimmed public reads at Q25 via fastp, called clones via MiXCR and kept in-frame beta chains. Here each entry gathers all rows of one CDR3 protein and keeps the most common genes and DNA. These V and J calls are TCRdb output, not the study's own analysis. Across this sample there are some 120,000 distinct CDR3 sequences, with over 15% seen only once. The top ten clones comprise about 5.2% of the sample.

This entry comes from a study of T-cell memory formation after mild COVID-19 (dated by TCRdb to the early 2020s). Turning to the overall study: Most TCR sequence clusters were specific to one of the two donors. Two young, previously healthy adult volunteers made up the cohort, one male and one female. Longitudinal TCRalpha and TCRbeta repertoire sequencing tracked T-cell clones expanding and contracting after mild COVID-19 in a couple of donors.

Study-wide conclusions, independent of this receptor: Clones contracting from day 15 to 85 had balanced CD4/CD8 phenotypes, while a second wave expanding from day 15 to 37 was biased towards CD4+. The study covered only a couple of mild cases, and larger cohorts including severe cases with pre-infection samples were considered necessary. Contracting CD4+ clones appeared mostly in the CM and EM memory subsets, whereas CD8+ clones were enriched in EMRA. SARS-CoV-2 specificity was not confirmed for the second-wave clones peaking on day 37. Some responding clones were found in pre-infection memory, which suggests that pre-existing cross-reactive memory T cells took part in the SARS-CoV-2 response.

The sample consisted of PBMCs or a T cell subset sorted from them (not recorded which). Recombination joined TRBV6-6 with TRBJ1-2; the D gene is possibly TRBD1, with 5 bases matching. The TCR sequence derives from a man between 18 and 35 years old who had mild COVID-19 (a few samples of this study predate the infection). The sample titles of this study are shuffled in the database, so cell type and time point are left out; the donor was told from shared clones. The CDR3 is CATSGTNDYGYTF. The DNA sequence reads TGTGCCACCTCGGGGACGAACGACTATGGCTACACCTTC.